A selection of T cell receptor beta chains follows, all from one sample in a study of a mutant IDH1 vaccine in newly diagnosed glioma. Their cognate antigens are unknown. Assay used: immunoSEQ multiplex PCR; TCRdb lists only in-frame clones, some missing. The profile covers tens of thousands of clones, with roughly 90% appearing a single time and around 1.7% taken by the ten largest. The source was PBMCs, collected from a glioma patient whose treatment included an IDH1 peptide vaccine. These receptors were collected from a man aged 35-49 years with glioma. Both conserved end residues are part of each CDR3. A D gene is named only where the DNA matches it firmly. For some rows the clone size is stated as once, few or many, or as a class when expanded; others skip it.

D	J	size	V	CDR3	DNA
TRBD1	TRBJ2-2	NA	TRBV5-8	CASSPWTGGFARTGELFF	TGTGCCAGCAGCCCGTGGACAGGGGGCTTCGCTAGGACCGGGGAGCTGTTTTTT
NA	TRBJ1-4	NA	TRBV19	CASSLPGTSLGLFF	TGTGCCAGTAGCCTTCCGGGGACCTCCCTAGGACTGTTTTTT
NA	TRBJ2-3	NA	TRBV10-3	CAISGTDTQYF	TGTGCCATCAGTGGCACAGATACGCAGTATTTT
TRBD2	TRBJ2-2	NA	TRBV28	CASRPGLAGGGELFF	TGTGCCAGCAGACCGGGACTAGCGGGAGGCGGGGAGCTGTTTTTT
TRBD2	TRBJ2-1	NA	TRBV10-3	CAISDPGLAGANEQFF	TGTGCCATCAGTGACCCCGGACTAGCGGGAGCCAATGAGCAGTTCTTC
NA	TRBJ1-5	NA	TRBV18	CASSPAQLNQPQHF	TGTGCCAGCTCACCGGCCCAGCTTAATCAGCCCCAGCATTTT
NA	TRBJ2-3	once	TRBV9	CASSVEPGADTQYF	TGTGCCAGCAGCGTGGAACCCGGGGCAGATACGCAGTATTTT
NA	TRBJ2-1	NA	TRBV11-3	CASSLESAYNEQFF	TGTGCCAGCAGCTTAGAATCAGCTTACAATGAGCAGTTCTTC
TRBD1	TRBJ2-3	NA	TRBV10-3	CAISGTVPDTQYF	TGTGCCATCAGCGGGACAGTTCCAGATACGCAGTATTTT
TRBD1	TRBJ2-7	NA	TRBV27	CATGGQGDEQYF	TGTGCCACCGGGGGACAGGGCGACGAGCAGTACTTC
NA	TRBJ1-2	NA	TRBV27	CASSDLPGPTNGYTF	TGTGCCAGCAGCGATCTTCCGGGACCGACTAATGGCTACACCTTC
NA	TRBJ1-2	NA	TRBV19	CASRILIGGAGGYTF	TGTGCCAGTAGAATCTTGATTGGGGGCGCGGGTGGCTACACCTTC
TRBD1	TRBJ2-1	NA	TRBV7-3	CASGDRVRNEQFF	TGTGCCAGCGGGGACAGGGTCCGGAATGAGCAGTTCTTC
NA	TRBJ1-2	NA	TRBV5-4	CASSSQEGAYGYTF	TGTGCCAGCAGCTCCCAAGAGGGAGCGTACGGCTACACCTTC
TRBD2	TRBJ2-7	NA	TRBV6-5	CASSFPLSSGLYEQYF	TGTGCCAGCAGTTTCCCTCTTAGTAGCGGGCTATACGAGCAGTACTTC
TRBD2	TRBJ2-3	NA	TRBV29-1	CSVDQSGTRTDTQYF	TGCAGCGTTGACCAAAGCGGGACCCGCACAGATACGCAGTATTTT
NA	TRBJ2-7	NA	TRBV5-4	CASSDLNSHVYEQYF	TGTGCCAGCAGCGATCTGAACTCGCACGTCTACGAGCAGTACTTC
NA	TRBJ1-2	NA	TRBV14	CASSQAGEVDGYTF	TGTGCCAGCAGCCAAGCCGGGGAGGTGGACGGCTACACCTTC
NA	TRBJ2-1	NA	TRBV7-9	CASSSERVGNEQFF	TGTGCCAGCAGCTCGGAGAGGGTGGGCAATGAGCAGTTCTTC
NA	TRBJ1-1	once	TRBV7-9	CASSLDGVRDFF	TGTGCCAGCAGCTTAGACGGGGTGCGTGATTTCTTT
TRBD2	TRBJ2-5	once	TRBV4-1	CASSLRLAGVETQYF	TGCGCCAGCAGCCTCAGACTAGCGGGAGTAGAGACCCAGTACTTC
TRBD2	TRBJ2-5	NA	TRBV15	CATSRRRTSGSSQETQYF	TGTGCCACCAGCAGACGGAGGACTAGCGGGAGTAGTCAAGAGACCCAGTACTTC
NA	TRBJ2-7	NA	TRBV5-1	CASSLEPSREQYF	TGCGCCAGCAGCTTGGAACCCTCCCGGGAGCAGTACTTC
NA	TRBJ2-1	NA	TRBV27	CASSSWNYNEQFF	TGTGCCAGCAGCTCTTGGAACTACAATGAGCAGTTCTTC
NA	TRBJ1-1	NA	TRBV7-9	CASSSQGNTEAFF	TGTGCCAGCAGCTCTCAGGGGAACACTGAAGCTTTCTTT
NA	TRBJ2-7	NA	TRBV28	CASSPETGREQYF	TGTGCCAGCAGCCCAGAAACAGGGCGTGAGCAGTACTTC
NA	TRBJ1-2	NA	TRBV19	CASSIAGPNGYTF	TGTGCCAGTAGTATAGCCGGTCCGAACGGCTACACCTTC
TRBD1	TRBJ1-2	NA	TRBV6-5	CASSLTGNQNYGYTF	TGTGCCAGCAGTTTGACAGGGAACCAAAACTATGGCTACACCTTC
NA	TRBJ1-5	NA	TRBV18	CASSPQGQPQHF	TGTGCCAGCTCACCACAAGGTCAGCCCCAGCATTTT
TRBD2	TRBJ2-3	NA	TRBV7-2	CASSLGGLAGTDTQYF	TGTGCCAGCAGCTTAGGGGGACTAGCGGGCACAGATACGCAGTATTTT
NA	TRBJ1-4	NA	TRBV19	CASRAVGPWEKLFF	TGTGCCAGTAGAGCCGTGGGGCCTTGGGAAAAACTGTTTTTT
NA	TRBJ1-3	NA	TRBV4-2	CASSQARGSGNTIYF	TGTGCCAGCAGCCAAGCGAGGGGCTCTGGAAACACCATATATTTT
TRBD2	TRBJ2-2	NA	TRBV18	CASSRLGRDTGELFF	TGTGCCAGCTCACGGCTCGGGAGGGACACCGGGGAGCTGTTTTTT
NA	TRBJ2-5	NA	TRBV4-1	CATTDVKGETQYF	TGCGCCACGACGGACGTAAAAGGGGAGACCCAGTACTTC
NA	TRBJ2-3	NA	TRBV7-2	CASSLAAGVRSGSSTDTQYF	TGTGCCAGCAGCTTAGCGGCAGGGGTAAGAAGCGGGTCTAGCACAGATACGCAGTATTTT
NA	TRBJ1-3	NA	TRBV27	CASSLRQSGNTIYF	TGTGCCAGCAGTTTAAGGCAGTCTGGAAACACCATATATTTT
NA	TRBJ1-3	NA	TRBV7-8	CASSLTGRGNTIYF	TGTGCCAGCAGCTTAACCGGCAGAGGAAACACCATATATTTT
NA	TRBJ1-5	NA	TRBV4-1	CASSRGTTGSSQPQHF	TGCGCCAGCAGCCGAGGGACGACAGGTTCAAGTCAGCCCCAGCATTTT
NA	TRBJ1-2	NA	TRBV7-3	CASSSSTLAVYGYTF	NA
NA	TRBJ1-2	NA	TRBV7-2	CASSLEGYGYTF	TGTGCCAGCAGCTTAGAGGGGTATGGCTACACCTTC
NA	TRBJ2-3	NA	TRBV9	CASSMGGLVDTQYF	TGTGCCAGCAGCATGGGAGGATTGGTGGATACGCAGTATTTT
NA	TRBJ1-4	once	TRBV9	CASSVTSANEKLFF	TGTGCCAGCAGCGTAACATCGGCTAATGAAAAACTGTTTTTT
NA	TRBJ1-1	NA	TRBV7-9	CASEEGNTEAFF	TGTGCCAGTGAGGAGGGGAACACTGAAGCTTTCTTT
NA	TRBJ1-2	NA	TRBV4-2	CASSYSGTYGYTF	TGTGCCAGCAGTTATTCCGGGACCTATGGCTACACCTTC
NA	TRBJ2-7	NA	TRBV19	CASQGRITYEQYF	TGTGCCAGCCAGGGACGGATAACCTACGAGCAGTACTTC
NA	TRBJ2-1	NA	TRBV25-1	CASSELTGHSYNEQFF	TGTGCCAGCAGTGAATTAACGGGACACTCCTACAATGAGCAGTTCTTC
TRBD2	TRBJ2-2	NA	TRBV14	CASRPTSGNVFSGELFF	TGTGCCAGCAGGCCTACTAGCGGGAATGTCTTTTCCGGGGAGCTGTTTTTT
TRBD2	TRBJ2-1	NA	TRBV7-9	CASSARVGRVDEQFF	TGTGCCAGCAGCGCCCGTGTCGGGAGGGTCGATGAGCAGTTCTTC
NA	TRBJ2-3	NA	TRBV7-6	CASSEVAASTDTQYF	TGTGCCAGCAGTGAAGTAGCAGCCAGCACAGATACGCAGTATTTT
TRBD2	TRBJ2-7	NA	TRBV9	CASSVGASGAYEQYF	TGTGCCAGCAGCGTAGGGGCTAGCGGGGCCTACGAGCAGTACTTC
TRBD1	TRBJ2-1	NA	TRBV10-3	CAIWDSLVGDEQFF	TGTGCCATATGGGACAGTCTCGTGGGCGATGAGCAGTTCTTC
TRBD2	TRBJ2-7	NA	TRBV29-1	CSVTKLAGVSYEQYF	TGCAGCGTGACCAAACTAGCGGGAGTATCCTACGAGCAGTACTTC
NA	TRBJ2-5	NA	TRBV10-3	CASMRGPEETQYF	TGTGCCTCAATGCGCGGGCCAGAAGAGACCCAGTACTTC